The 27 T cell receptor beta chains below were found in one sample sequenced in a study of beta chain features in type 1 diabetes. Study results and limitations: All four CD4+ subsets from Type 1 diabetes patients carried moderately but significantly shorter TCRB CDR3s.

Expressed TCRB transcripts were sequenced because the isolated RNA had all been reverse transcribed beforehand. Profiling relied on immunoSEQ multiplex PCR, and the TCRdb table lists in-frame clones only, not all of them. This table holds about 120,000 clones, roughly 15% found once. No cognate antigen is known for these TCRs. The sample comprised central memory CD4+ T cells from blood. The receptors were sampled from a man aged 25-45 years with type 1 diabetes.

The rearrangement uses TRBV4-2 and TRBJ2-1; D unresolved. The V end lost 0 bases, the J end lost 1 base, and 10 bases lay between the germline ends. Germline V gene sequence: CDR1 LGHNA, CDR2 YNFKEQ. This CDR3 contains 16 residues. CDR3 nucleotides: TGTGCCAGCAGCCAAGATCTTACGATGTCCTACAATGAGCAGTTCTTC. It codes for CASSQDLTMSYNEQFF.

V gene TRBV5-1 combines with J gene TRBJ2-1, with 8 nucleotides matching TRBD1. The CDR3 length is 14 residues. V lost 0 bases to trimming and J lost 10 bases; unmatched junction nucleotides: 6. Germline V CDR1 and CDR2: SGHRS, YFSETQ. The CDR3 DNA reads TGCGCCAGCAGCTTGGGACAGGGGAATGAAGAGCAGTTCTTC. Translated: CASSLGQGNEEQFF.

The CDR3: CASSLAGEGTDTQYF. The CDR3 DNA reads TGTGCCAGCAGCTTGGCAGGGGAGGGCACAGATACGCAGTATTTT. This chain joins TRBV5-4 and TRBJ2-3; tentatively, D is TRBD1 or TRBD2 (6 bases each). The CDR3 totals 15 residues. Trimming shortened V by 0 bases and J by 1 base, and 9 bases separated the two germline ends. CDR1 is SGHNT, CDR2 YYREEE, per germline (reference sequence).

This clone was seen a handful of times. The chain recombines TRBV4-2 with TRBJ2-6; D uncertain. CDR3 length equals 14 residues. Germline CDR1 reads LGHNA; CDR2 reads YNFKEQ. With 0 bases removed from V and 2 bases from J, the gap between germline ends came to 2 bases. CDR3 in amino acids: CASSQETGANVLTF. For the CDR3, the DNA is TGTGCCAGCAGCCAAGAAACTGGGGCCAACGTCCTGACTTTC.

The chain is built from TRBV9 and TRBJ2-5; D may be TRBD2 (6 bases). The CDR3 is made up of 12 amino acids. V was trimmed by 7 bases and J by 9 bases, leaving 16 bases between them. CDR1 is SGDLS, CDR2 YYNGEE, per germline. This CDR3 reads CASGSLTGAQYF. In DNA, the CDR3 is TGTGCCAGCGGGTCGTTAACGGGGGCCCAGTACTTC.

This sequence joins TRBV25-1 and TRBJ1-1; no definite D call. The germline V and J ends were trimmed by 3 bases and 0 bases, with 8 bases remaining between them. This CDR3 spans 14 amino acids. Germline V gives CDR1 MGHDK, CDR2 SYGVNS. CDR3 protein: CASSESFMNTEAFF. The CDR3 DNA is TGTGCCAGCAGTGAGTCCTTCATGAACACTGAAGCTTTCTTT.

This clone has more than one count but fewer than ten. The chain carries TRBV29-1 and TRBJ2-5; maybe TRBD1 (6 bases). Germline V lookup: CDR1 SQVTM, CDR2 ANQGSEA. The V end was cut by 3 bases, the J end by 1 base, with 15 bases between. CDR3 size: 15 residues. The CDR3 DNA follows: TGCAGCGTTGACCTAGGACAGCTGTTCCAAGAGACCCAGTACTTC. Translation: CSVDLGQLFQETQYF.

This clone was counted between two and nine times. V is TRBV4-3 and J is TRBJ2-5, with D possibly TRBD2 on 6 matching bases. The germline V gene encodes CDR1 LGHNA and CDR2 YSLEER. The CDR3 is made up of 14 amino acids. Deletions cut 1 base from V and 3 bases from J, with 9 bases between. CDR3 nucleotides: TGCGCCAGCAGCCAAGTCCCGGGGGAAGAGACCCAGTACTTC. This sequence encodes CASSQVPGEETQYF.

This clone was observed a few times. The genes are TRBV5-1 and TRBJ1-1; the match to TRBD1 covers 8 bases. This CDR3 region has 14 residues. Germline values: CDR1 SGHRS, CDR2 YFSETQ. V trimming: 4 bases; J trimming: 7 bases; junction bases outside the gene matches: 9. The CDR3: CASSVGTGGLEAFF. CDR3 in DNA: TGCGCCAGCAGCGTAGGGACAGGCGGACTTGAAGCTTTCTTT.

The chain is built from TRBV27 and TRBJ1-6; weak D call: TRBD1 (5 bases). V lost 2 bases, J lost 10 bases, and 9 bases lay in between. Germline lookup yields CDR1 MNHEY and CDR2 SMNVEV (reference sequence). The CDR3 is 13 residues long. CDR3 region: CASSLGGGSPLHF. The CDR3 DNA follows: TGTGCCAGCAGTTTAGGTGGGGGATCACCCCTCCACTTT.

This clone was counted only a few times. V usage is TRBV7-2 and J usage is TRBJ1-4, with 8 bases aligning to TRBD1. The CDR3 runs 17 residues. The V and J ends lost 5 bases and 7 bases, in that order; junction bases with no gene match: 15. The germline CDR1 and CDR2 sequences are SGHTA and FQGNSA. The CDR3 region is CASSSNGPRGRGEKLFF. For the CDR3, the DNA is TGTGCCAGCAGCAGCAACGGGCCCAGGGGGCGGGGTGAAAAACTGTTTTTT.

In this sample, this clone turned up a few times. V usage is TRBV27 and J usage is TRBJ2-7, with TRBD1 identical over 9 bases. V shed 6 bases and J 2 bases; nucleotides not matched to a gene: 11. Germline V CDR1 and CDR2: MNHEY, SMNVEV (reference sequence). This CDR3 has 16 amino acids. The CDR3 DNA is TGTGCCAGCAGCCTTGAACCGGGACAGGGACCCTACGAGCAGTACTTC. Translation: CASSLEPGQGPYEQYF.

This clone was seen only a few times. The chain employs TRBV18 and TRBJ2-7; possible D gene TRBD1, 5 bases. Germline V gives CDR1 KGHSH, CDR2 LQKENI. CDR3 length: 15 residues. V was trimmed by 2 bases and J by 3 bases, leaving 14 bases between them. CDR3 nucleotide sequence: TGTGCCAGCTCACCAGGGGCTGGGTCCTACTACGAGCAGTACTTC. Residues: CASSPGAGSYYEQYF.

This clone was seen a handful of times. The chain uses TRBV6-5 and TRBJ1-1, with TRBD1 as a possible D gene (6 bases). The CDR3 is made up of 12 amino acids. Trimming shortened V by 4 bases and J by 7 bases, and 10 bases separated the two germline ends. CDR1 and CDR2 from the germline V gene are MNHEY and SVGAGI. DNA for the CDR3: TGTGCCAGCAGTTCGGGGACATATGAAGCTTTCTTT. Protein product: CASSSGTYEAFF.

This clone has a handful of counts. V is TRBV7-2 and J is TRBJ1-4; D is undetermined. CDR3 length: 13 residues. Germline loops: CDR1 SGHTA, CDR2 FQGNSA. The germline V and J ends were trimmed by 4 bases and 7 bases, with 10 bases remaining between them. The CDR3 region has the DNA TGTGCCAGCAGCTCCGGGGTTGGTGAAAAACTGTTTTTT. It yields the protein CASSSGVGEKLFF.

The chain joins TRBV7-3 to TRBJ2-3; D is undetermined. Trimming stripped 2 bases from V and 1 base from J, with 4 bases between. This CDR3 is 13 amino acids long. Germline-derived CDR1 and CDR2 are SGHTA and FQGTGA. Here the CDR3 reads CASSLFGTDTQYF. The DNA of the CDR3 is TGTGCCAGCAGCTTATTCGGCACAGATACGCAGTATTTT.

This clone has only a few counts. Other DNA sequences in the same sample also yield this CDR3. This chain connects TRBV27 to TRBJ2-5; 9 bases fit TRBD2. The CDR3 sequence is 17 residues long. CDR1 and CDR2 (germline): MNHEY, SMNVEV (reference sequence). Unmatched junction bases numbered 16, after V lost 6 bases and J lost 5 bases. CDR3 residues: CASSHPSSGGRLETQYF. The CDR3 bases are TGTGCCAGCAGCCATCCGAGTAGCGGGGGTCGGCTCGAGACCCAGTACTTC.

This clone was picked up a small number of times. This rearrangement joins TRBV4-2 to TRBJ1-5, with D perhaps TRBD1 (6 bases). V was shortened by 0 bases and J by 10 bases, with 19 bases between the two germline ends. This CDR3 contains 16 residues. Per the germline V gene, CDR1 is LGHNA and CDR2 is YNFKEQ. The chain's CDR3 is CASSQEYGGEARPQHF. Written as DNA, the CDR3 is TGTGCCAGCAGCCAAGAGTATGGGGGCGAGGCCCGCCCCCAGCATTTT.

This clone has ten or more counts. The chain employs TRBV7-9 and TRBJ2-7; D call uncertain. Per the germline V gene, CDR1 is SEHNR and CDR2 is FQNEAQ (reference sequence). CDR3 length: 14 amino acids. Deletions cut 10 bases from V and 1 base from J, with 17 bases between. CDR3 in amino acids: CAISGPSGSYEQYF. In DNA form, the CDR3 reads TGTGCCATATCCGGGCCTTCCGGGTCCTACGAGCAGTACTTC.

As concerns this clone: Other DNA sequences in this sample translate to the same CDR3. The gene calls are TRBV29-1 and TRBJ2-2; possible D gene TRBD1, 5 bases. This CDR3 region has 15 residues. Germline V gene sequence: CDR1 SQVTM, CDR2 ANQGSEA. The germline V and J ends were trimmed by 6 bases and 0 bases, with 14 bases remaining between them. The CDR3 is CSVAPDRANTGELFF. The CDR3 DNA reads as TGCAGCGTCGCCCCTGACAGAGCGAACACCGGGGAGCTGTTTTTT.

There are a few counts of this clone. The J gene is TRBJ2-3, the V gene TRBV7-2; TRBD2 agrees at 9 bases. With V trimmed by 2 bases and J by 2 bases, 2 bases remained unmatched. The CDR3 contains 15 residues. The V gene's germline CDR1 is SGHTA and CDR2 FQGNSA. The CDR3 sequence: CASSLRTSDTDTQYF. The DNA for the CDR3 is TGTGCCAGCAGCTTACGGACTAGCGACACAGATACGCAGTATTTT.

The rearrangement joins TRBV7-9 to TRBJ2-1; 9 bases map to TRBD1. The germline CDR1 and CDR2 sequences are SEHNR and FQNEAQ (reference sequence). V was clipped by 5 bases and J by 7 bases; unmatched bases: 6. CDR3 length equals 14 residues. The CDR3 loop reads CASSAWTGENEQFF. In DNA, the CDR3 is TGTGCCAGCAGCGCTTGGACAGGGGAGAATGAGCAGTTCTTC.

A few counts support this clone. The chain employs TRBV21-1 and TRBJ2-1; the DNA was not compared with TRBD2, the D call given in the table. TRBV21-1 is shown as a pseudogene. The CDR3 covers 17 residues. CDR3 region: CASSKDGRDSTYNEQFF. The CDR3 DNA sequence: TGTGCCAGCAGCAAAGACGGTAGGGACTCCACCTACAATGAGCAGTTCTTC.

This chain joins TRBV6-5 and TRBJ2-3; TRBD2 matches at 7 bases. Trimming at V came to 7 bases and at J to 0 bases, leaving 7 bases not matched to a gene. This CDR3 has 15 amino acids. Germline CDR1 and CDR2: MNHEY and SVGAGI. The CDR3 loop is CASKISGASTDTQYF. CDR3 coding DNA: TGTGCCAGCAAAATCAGCGGGGCTAGCACAGATACGCAGTATTTT.

This clone came up a few times. CDR3 protein: CAWGAKGAGNIQYF. The CDR3 DNA follows: TGTGCCTGGGGAGCGAAGGGGGCAGGAAACATTCAGTACTTC. The chain links TRBV30 to TRBJ2-4; TRBD1 matches 7 bases. The CDR3 length is 14 residues. The germline V gene encodes CDR1 GTSNPN and CDR2 SVGIG (reference sequence). Germline trimming cut 5 bases from V and 6 bases from J; bases unmatched to any gene: 10.

This chain joins TRBV29-1 and TRBJ1-5; D remains ambiguous. Per the germline V gene, CDR1 is SQVTM and CDR2 is ANQGSEA. The germline V and J ends were trimmed by 5 bases and 6 bases, with 14 bases remaining between them. The CDR3 has 13 residues. The CDR3 bases are TGCAGCGTTTACATCGGAGGTAGTCAGCCCCAGCATTTT. This encodes CSVYIGGSQPQHF.

The J gene is TRBJ2-2, the V gene TRBV9; 9 bases are shared with TRBD1. The CDR3 length is 15 residues. In germline, CDR1 is SGDLS, CDR2 YYNGEE. The trim removed 0 bases at V and 6 bases at J, leaving 3 bases unmatched. Here the CDR3 DNA reads TGTGCCAGCAGCGTAGTGGGACAGGGTGCCGGGGAGCTGTTTTTT. Amino acid sequence: CASSVVGQGAGELFF.